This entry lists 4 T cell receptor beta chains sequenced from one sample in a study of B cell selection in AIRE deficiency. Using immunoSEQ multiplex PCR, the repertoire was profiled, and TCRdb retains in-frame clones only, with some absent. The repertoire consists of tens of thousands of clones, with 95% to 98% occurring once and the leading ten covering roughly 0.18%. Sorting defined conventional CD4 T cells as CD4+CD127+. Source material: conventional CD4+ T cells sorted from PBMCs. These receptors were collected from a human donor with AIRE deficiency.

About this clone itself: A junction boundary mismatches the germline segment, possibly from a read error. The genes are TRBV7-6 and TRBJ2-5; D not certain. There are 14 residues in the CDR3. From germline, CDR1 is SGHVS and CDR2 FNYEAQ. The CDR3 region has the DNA TGTGCCAGCAGCCCAACGGTCCTACAAGAGACCCAATACTTC. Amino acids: CASSPTVLQETQYF. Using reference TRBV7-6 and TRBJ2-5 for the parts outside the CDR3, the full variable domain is GAGVSQSPRYKVTKRGQDVALRCDPISGHVSLYWYRQALGQGPEFLTYFNYEAQQDKSGLPNDRFSAERPEGSISTLTIQRTEQRDSAMYRCASSPTVLQETQYFGPGTRLLVL.

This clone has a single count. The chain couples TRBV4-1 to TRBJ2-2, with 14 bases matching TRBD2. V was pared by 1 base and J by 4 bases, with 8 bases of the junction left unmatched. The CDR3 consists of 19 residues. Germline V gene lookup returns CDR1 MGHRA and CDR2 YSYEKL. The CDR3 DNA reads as TGCGCCAGCAGCCAAGGCGGGACTAGCGGGAGTCCCAGCACCGGGGAGCTGTTTTTT. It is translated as CASSQGGTSGSPSTGELFF.

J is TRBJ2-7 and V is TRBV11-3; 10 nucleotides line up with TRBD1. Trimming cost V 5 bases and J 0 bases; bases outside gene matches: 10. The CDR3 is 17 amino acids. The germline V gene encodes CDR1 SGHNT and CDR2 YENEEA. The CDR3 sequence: CASSPFPGTGVSYEQYF. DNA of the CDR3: TGTGCCAGCAGCCCCTTTCCAGGGACAGGGGTCTCCTACGAGCAGTACTTC.

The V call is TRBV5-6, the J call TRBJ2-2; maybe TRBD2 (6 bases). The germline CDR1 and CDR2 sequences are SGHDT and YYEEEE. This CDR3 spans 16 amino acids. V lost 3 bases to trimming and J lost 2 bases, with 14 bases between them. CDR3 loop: CASSSPGLSNTGELFF. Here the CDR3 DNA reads TGTGCCAGCAGCTCACCGGGACTTTCAAACACCGGGGAGCTGTTTTTT.